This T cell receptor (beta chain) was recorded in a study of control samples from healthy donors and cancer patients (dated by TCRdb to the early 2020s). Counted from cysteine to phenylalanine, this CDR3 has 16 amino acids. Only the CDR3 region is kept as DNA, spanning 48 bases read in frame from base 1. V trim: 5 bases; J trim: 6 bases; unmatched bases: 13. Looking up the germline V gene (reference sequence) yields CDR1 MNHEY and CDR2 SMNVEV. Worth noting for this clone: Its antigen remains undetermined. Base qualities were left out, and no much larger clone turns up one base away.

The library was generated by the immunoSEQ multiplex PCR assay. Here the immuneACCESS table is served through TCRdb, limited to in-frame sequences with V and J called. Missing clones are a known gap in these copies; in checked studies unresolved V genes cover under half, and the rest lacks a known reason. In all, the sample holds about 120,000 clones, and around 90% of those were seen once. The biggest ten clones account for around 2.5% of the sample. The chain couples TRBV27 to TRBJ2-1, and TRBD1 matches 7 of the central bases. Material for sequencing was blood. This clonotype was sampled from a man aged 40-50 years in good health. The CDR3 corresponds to CASSGRTGKSGNEQFF. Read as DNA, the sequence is TGTGCCAGCAGTGGCCGGACAGGTAAATCGGGCAATGAGCAGTTCTTC.